What follows are 7 T cell receptor beta chains derived from one specimen sequenced in a study of PD-1 blockade in classical Hodgkin lymphoma. Brentuximab vedotin exposure varied among the patients, all of whom had relapsed after autologous stem cell transplantation. Libraries were prepared by immunoSEQ multiplex PCR; TCRdb keeps only in-frame clonotypes and omits some of them. The table includes about 40,000 clones, about 87% detected once. This specimen consisted of peripheral blood mononuclear cells (PBMCs), obtained at baseline. The receptors shown here come from a human donor with classical Hodgkin lymphoma.

The J gene is TRBJ2-7, the V gene TRBV6-1; TRBD2 agrees at 11 bases. Germline CDR1 is MNHNS and CDR2 is SASEGT. CDR3 length equals 15 residues. V lost 6 bases and J lost 0; bases outside the gene matches: 4. The CDR3 protein is CASSTTSGSSYEQYF. In nucleotides, the CDR3 is TGTGCCAGCAGCACTACTAGCGGGAGCTCCTACGAGCAGTACTTC.

The J gene is TRBJ1-2, the V gene TRBV19; D is uncertain. The germline V gene encodes CDR1 LNHDA and CDR2 SQIVND (reference sequence). Deletions cut 1 base from V and 4 bases from J, with 7 bases between. The CDR3 spans 13 residues. CDR3 region: CASSIGGFYGYTF. CDR3 DNA sequence: TGTGCCAGTAGTATAGGAGGGTTCTATGGCTACACCTTC.

In DNA, the CDR3 is TGTGCCAGCAGCTTAGACTCGGGCAGGGACGACACTGAAGCTTTCTTT. The encoded protein is CASSLDSGRDDTEAFF. The rearrangement links TRBV7-2 to TRBJ1-1; D may be TRBD1 (5 bases). The germline V gene encodes CDR1 SGHTA and CDR2 FQGNSA. Trimming removed 1 base at V and 3 bases at J, with 15 bases between. There are 16 residues in the CDR3.

The chain links TRBV27 to TRBJ2-5; 9 bases fit TRBD1. V dropped 1 base and J dropped 4; count of bases not matched to a gene: 4. Germline values: CDR1 MNHEY, CDR2 SMNVEV (reference sequence). The CDR3 length is 15 residues. CDR3 sequence: CASSLYRGQVETQYF. The CDR3 nucleotides read TGTGCCAGCAGTTTATACAGGGGGCAGGTAGAGACCCAGTACTTC.

The chain carries TRBV9 and TRBJ1-2; D may be TRBD1 (6 bases). The CDR3 runs to 14 residues. Per germline, CDR1 SGDLS and CDR2 YYNGEE. V was trimmed by 4 bases and J by 6 bases, leaving 16 bases between them. The CDR3 protein is CASSIQQGTHGYTF. For the CDR3, the DNA is TGTGCCAGCAGCATCCAACAGGGTACTCATGGCTACACCTTC.

As concerns this clone: One end of the junction fails to match germline, which may point to a read error. This chain joins TRBV2 and TRBJ1-6, with D maybe TRBD1 (5 bases). The CDR3 is 13 residues long. Germline CDR1 is SNHLY and CDR2 is FYNNEI. The CDR3 loop is CASSEVGGSPLHF. CDR3 bases: TGTGCCAGCAGCGAAGTCGGGGGTTCACCCCTCCACTTT.

The chain couples TRBV18 to TRBJ1-3; D is unresolved. V lost 3 bases, J lost 0 bases, and 15 bases lay in between. The germline CDR1 and CDR2 sequences are KGHSH and LQKENI. The CDR3 covers 17 residues. The CDR3 protein is CASSPDSSSSSGNTIYF. CDR3 bases: TGTGCCAGCTCACCGGACTCATCATCAAGCTCTGGAAACACCATATATTTT.